These T cell receptor beta chains were read from a single sample in a study of shared clonotypes between healthy human individuals. Measured with immunoSEQ multiplex PCR; TCRdb has only the in-frame clones, and not every one. The sample comprises approximately 1.5 million clones, around 98% of which are singletons, and less than 0.55% rests with the top ten. The source material was naive CD4+ T cells sorted from blood. These receptors all stem from a man aged 25 to 40 in good health. Both conserved end residues are part of each CDR3. D genes are given only for firm matches. The size of a clone is reported for some rows only, either as once, few or many, or as a class for expanded clones.

TRBV9	15	-	TRBJ2-1	TRBD2	CASSPGPSGSNEQFF	TGTGCCAGCAGCCCTGGGCCTAGCGGGAGCAATGAGCAGTTCTTC
TRBV7-2	15	-	TRBJ2-1	TRBD1	CASSPGTGRNNEQFF	TGTGCCAGCAGCCCCGGGACAGGGAGAAACAATGAGCAGTTCTTC
TRBV27	14	-	TRBJ2-7	-	CASSLSPRGGEQYF	TGTGCCAGCAGTTTATCGCCCAGGGGCGGCGAGCAGTACTTC
TRBV5-1	14	-	TRBJ2-1	-	CASSPSGAHNEQFF	TGCGCCAGCAGCCCTTCTGGGGCCCACAATGAGCAGTTCTTC
TRBV18	16	-	TRBJ1-4	TRBD1	CASSPVTGPTNEKLFF	TGTGCCAGCTCACCGGTGACAGGGCCTACTAATGAAAAACTGTTTTTT
TRBV4-1	14	-	TRBJ2-7	-	CASSRLVRDNEQYF	TGCGCCAGCAGCCGCCTCGTGAGGGATAACGAGCAGTACTTC
TRBV6-1	15	-	TRBJ1-4	-	CASTLGTLPNEKLFF	TGTGCCAGCACCCTCGGGACTCTCCCTAATGAAAAACTGTTTTTT
TRBV7-3	15	-	TRBJ2-1	-	CASSPQGTRYNEQFF	TGTGCCAGCAGCCCCCAGGGGACTCGATACAATGAGCAGTTCTTC
TRBV4-1	15	once	TRBJ2-1	TRBD2	CASSQLAGVPNEQFF	TGCGCCAGCAGCCAATTAGCGGGAGTCCCCAATGAGCAGTTCTTC
TRBV2	13	-	TRBJ1-2	TRBD1	CASTDRGNYGYTF	TGTGCCAGCACGGACAGGGGCAACTATGGCTACACCTTC
TRBV29-1	13	-	TRBJ2-2	-	CSVDQGNTGELFF	TGCAGCGTTGACCAAGGGAACACCGGGGAGCTGTTTTTT
TRBV18	15	-	TRBJ1-1	-	CASSTARAMNTEAFF	TGTGCCAGCTCAACGGCCCGGGCCATGAACACTGAAGCTTTCTTT
TRBV11-2	15	-	TRBJ2-4	-	CASSLVPGAKNIQYF	TGTGCCAGCAGCTTAGTTCCAGGAGCCAAAAACATTCAGTACTTC
TRBV5-1	14	-	TRBJ2-1	-	CASSPGTRENEQFF	TGCGCCAGCAGCCCCGGGACGAGGGAGAATGAGCAGTTCTTC
TRBV5-6	18	-	TRBJ2-1	-	CASSPMATGRRKDNEQFF	TGTGCCAGCAGCCCGATGGCCACGGGACGACGAAAAGACAATGAGCAGTTCTTC
TRBV7-8	15	-	TRBJ2-7	TRBD2	CASSLEPSGLYEQYF	TGTGCCAGCAGCTTAGAGCCTAGCGGTCTCTACGAGCAGTACTTC
TRBV4-1	17	once	TRBJ2-6	-	CASSQVGFGAGANVLTF	TGCGCCAGCAGCCAAGTGGGGTTTGGTGCTGGGGCCAACGTCCTGACTTTC
TRBV9	12	-	TRBJ2-3	-	CASSVISDTQYF	TGTGCCAGCAGCGTTATTTCCGATACGCAGTATTTT
TRBV6-6	13	-	TRBJ2-7	-	CASSQSTLHEQYF	TGTGCCAGCAGTCAGTCGACACTCCACGAGCAGTACTTC
TRBV18	16	once	TRBJ2-7	-	CASSPRRLVSSYEQYF	TGTGCCAGCTCACCAAGGAGACTAGTGAGCTCCTACGAGCAGTACTTC
TRBV5-1	14	-	TRBJ2-7	TRBD2	CASSLEAGAYEQYF	TGCGCCAGCAGCTTGGAAGCGGGGGCCTACGAGCAGTACTTC
TRBV7-8	14	-	TRBJ2-7	-	CASSLASTGYEQYF	TGTGCCAGCAGCTTAGCGAGTACTGGCTACGAGCAGTACTTC
TRBV2	15	-	TRBJ2-7	TRBD1	CASLEGGQGFSEQYF	TGTGCCAGCCTTGAAGGCGGACAGGGCTTTTCCGAGCAGTACTTC
TRBV7-9	15	-	TRBJ2-7	-	CAISLRALYSYEQYF	TGTGCCATCTCCCTTAGGGCCCTGTACTCCTACGAGCAGTACTTC
TRBV18	15	-	TRBJ2-5	-	CASSPKRVESETQYF	TGTGCCAGCTCACCAAAGCGGGTGGAATCAGAGACCCAGTACTTC
TRBV18	18	-	TRBJ2-3	TRBD1	CASSPLGKGQGLTDTQYF	TGTGCCAGCTCACCACTCGGTAAAGGACAGGGCCTCACAGATACGCAGTATTTT
TRBV5-1	14	-	TRBJ1-1	-	CASSLQAMNTEAFF	TGCGCCAGCAGCTTGCAGGCCATGAACACTGAAGCTTTCTTT
TRBV28	14	-	TRBJ2-4	TRBD1	CATQQTGIGNIQYF	TGTGCCACCCAGCAGACAGGGATCGGGAACATTCAGTACTTC
TRBV5-4	13	-	TRBJ2-5	-	CASSFGPPETQYF	TGTGCCAGCAGCTTCGGACCGCCAGAGACCCAGTACTTC
TRBV28	14	-	TRBJ1-1	-	CASSPRRGGTEAFF	TGTGCCAGCAGTCCTCGGCGAGGTGGCACTGAAGCTTTCTTT
TRBV27	17	-	TRBJ2-7	-	CASSFLPAPLTSYEQYF	TGTGCCAGCAGTTTCTTGCCGGCCCCTTTGACCTCTTACGAGCAGTACTTC
TRBV6-6	14	-	TRBJ1-1	-	CASSYEGLNTEAFF	TGTGCCAGCAGTTACGAGGGACTGAACACTGAAGCTTTCTTT
TRBV7-2	15	-	TRBJ2-1	-	CASSLAGTSYNEQFF	TGTGCCAGCAGCTTGGCGGGGACCTCCTACAATGAGCAGTTCTTC